This TCR beta chain was captured in a study of blood T cell repertoires in COVID-19. This clone came up a few times. V was shortened by 9 bases and J by 0 bases, with 20 bases between the two germline ends. Looked up from germline, CDR1 is KGHDR and CDR2 is SFDVKD. The length of the CDR3 is 16 residues. While infection was still active, Seattle patients were enrolled and then followed longitudinally. Methods used by the authors: Counts of nucleated cells, estimated from reference gene primer amplification, were obtained. Clones were sequenced by immunoSEQ multiplex PCR, and TCRdb holds only the in-frame ones, with some missing. For V, J and clone size, that table is used; D and trimming come from the DNA. Here the sample spans some 190,000 clones, more than 80% being singletons.

This rearrangement joins TRBV24-1 to TRBJ2-7, with D perhaps matching TRBD1 (6 bases). The sample was peripheral blood. The TCR sequence derives from a woman in her thirties or forties with COVID-19, enrolled during active disease. The CDR3 sequence is CATPQTTGKNSYEQYF. The CDR3, as DNA: TGTGCCACCCCCCAGACAACAGGGAAGAACTCCTACGAGCAGTACTTC.